Listed below are T cell receptor beta chains from one sample, sequenced in a study of T-cell memory formation after mild COVID-19. TCRdb independently ran MiXCR on the 5' RACE reads; one entry per CDR3 protein. This table holds under 650,000 distinct CDR3 sequences, about a sixth found once. Sequenced: PBMCs or a T cell subset sorted from them (not recorded which). The receptors come from an adult woman who had mild COVID-19 (a few samples of this study predate the infection). Cell type and time point are not known. Both conserved end residues are part of each CDR3.

TRBV6-5	TRBJ1-1	CASSYSGSGRSTEAFF
TRBV7-2	TRBJ2-5	CASSSHGTGLVETQYF
TRBV7-3	TRBJ2-7	CASSLTPGVLGDEQYF
TRBV4-1	TRBJ2-3	CASSQEMGLAGGRTDTQYF
TRBV28	TRBJ2-7	CASSLTVPPYEQYF
TRBV9	TRBJ2-2	CASSPTETGELFF
TRBV12-3/TRBV12-4	TRBJ2-3	CASSLRGIVTDTQYF
TRBV18	TRBJ1-1	CASSPVSRGLATEAFF
TRBV28	TRBJ2-7	CASRPGQGYEQYF
TRBV5-1	TRBJ2-1	CASSRGDTAEQFF
TRBV12-3/TRBV12-4	TRBJ1-2	CASSFRTGGGYTF
TRBV4-1	TRBJ1-5	CASSASINRGLGNQPQHF
TRBV30	TRBJ1-2	CAWSRNPLYGYTF
TRBV28	TRBJ1-5	CASSLGRAQHF
TRBV6-5	TRBJ2-7	CASSYDSGRASEQYF